This T cell receptor beta chain was sequenced during a study of vaccination and CD4 T cells after COVID-19. Across the study: Four females and six males made up the convalescents, with two Hispanic. Treatment of control cultures consisted of a CEFX pool, an HIV-1 Nef pool, or no peptide. Points from the study as a whole: Relatively few convalescent patients were studied; early post-infection timepoints were not included.

A few counts support this clonotype. Its antigen remains unknown. From germline, CDR1 is DFQATT and CDR2 SNEGSKA (reference sequence). There are 14 residues in the CDR3. Trimming removed 1 base at V and 3 bases at J, with 13 bases between. The Oncomine TCR Beta short-read assay generated sequence data from the DNA of cultured CD4+ T cells. Scientists extracted genomic DNA from CD4+ T cells grown in culture. MiXCR, run by TCRdb on the PCR reads, gives a single entry per CDR3 protein. The sample has around 1,000 distinct CDR3 sequences, roughly a third seen once. The treatment was: roughly 11-day PBMC culture with coronavirus spike peptide pools or control peptides (ViraFEST assay). One should note that the unexposed donor's CD4+ T cells were collected before the COVID-19 pandemic (2011-2018).

The gene calls are TRBV20-1 and TRBJ2-7; D perhaps matches TRBD2 (5 bases). This TCR was sampled from a human donor in good health. Input material: CD4+ T cells from blood, cultured in vitro. The CDR3 sequence: CSARVPKRSYEQYF. CDR3 in DNA: TGCAGTGCTAGAGTTCCAAAGCGGAGCTACGAGCAGTACTTC.